This T cell receptor beta chain was documented in a study of T cells in Graves' hyperthyroidism and ophthalmopathy. The investigators amplified TCR beta CDR3 regions from RNA transcripts. TCR CDR3 underwent first-round RT-PCR with the HTBI primer set. TCRdb passed the multiplex PCR reads through MiXCR, listing each CDR3 protein once. The table includes about 640,000 distinct CDR3 sequences, around 21% detected once. Germline assignment: CDR1 MDHEN and CDR2 SYDVKM. V trimming: 5 bases; J trimming: 7 bases; junction bases outside the gene matches: 4. The CDR3 has 12 residues. This clonotype was observed at least ten times. The target antigen is unknown. The study, taken as a whole, reports: Model predictions of ophthalmopathy came a median roughly 6.4 months before onset.

Patients with ophthalmopathy all had a Clinical Activity Score of at least 3, a NOSPECS grade of at least 4 and duration under 3 months. Each diagnosis drew on symptoms, thyroxine, TRAb, thyroid ultrasound and orbital computed tomography findings. The chain recombines TRBV28 with TRBJ2-7; 8 bases match TRBD1. Sequenced: blood. This clonotype was obtained from a young man with Graves' ophthalmopathy. The CDR3 protein is CASSRQGREQYF. For the CDR3, the DNA is TGTGCCAGCAGTCGACAGGGGAGGGAGCAGTACTTC. Combining the CDR3 with reference TRBV28 and TRBJ2-7 gives the whole variable domain DVKVTQSSRYLVKRTGEKVFLECVQDMDHENMFWYRQDPGLGLRLIYFSYDVKMKEKGDIPEGYSVSREKKERFSLILESASTNQTSMYLCASSRQGREQYFGPGTRLTVT.